Listed below are T cell receptor beta chains from one sample, sequenced in a study of blood T cell repertoires in COVID-19. TCRdb keeps only in-frame clones here, not all; method: immunoSEQ multiplex PCR. The sample consists of under 150,000 clones, roughly 90% of them appearing once. Sequencing was performed on PBMCs or T cells enriched from blood (not recorded which). The source is a woman between 50 and 59 years old who had recovered from COVID-19. CDR3s include the opening cysteine and the closing phenylalanine or tryptophan. D genes are given only for firm matches. For some rows the clone size is stated as once, few or many, or as a class when expanded; others skip it.

V	D	size	J	DNA	CDR3
TRBV12-3/TRBV12-4	.	.	TRBJ1-3	TGTGCCAGCAGTTTTGACACTGGAAACACCATATATTTT	CASSFDTGNTIYF
TRBV9	TRBD1	.	TRBJ1-4	TGTGCCAGCAGCGAGGGGCGGGCAGGGGGCGGTGAAAAACTGTTTTTT	CASSEGRAGGGEKLFF
TRBV6-4	.	.	TRBJ2-3	TGTGCCAGCAGTGACCAACCGACAGGTCGAGCACAAGATACGCAGTATTTT	CASSDQPTGRAQDTQYF
TRBV5-4	TRBD1	.	TRBJ2-7	TGTGCCAGCAGGTTTTCGGGACAGGGTCTCGAGCAGTACTTC	CASRFSGQGLEQYF
TRBV27	.	.	TRBJ2-7	TGTGCCAGCAGTCGAGGGGGACCGCCCACCTACGAGCAGTACTTC	CASSRGGPPTYEQYF
TRBV19	.	once	TRBJ2-7	TGTGCCAGTAGTGGTTATAGCTCCTACGAGCAGTACTTC	CASSGYSSYEQYF
TRBV5-8	.	.	TRBJ1-2	TGTGCCAGCAGCTACATCTCTTATGGCTACACCTTC	CASSYISYGYTF
TRBV6-7	.	.	TRBJ1-5	TGTGCCAGCAGTTACGGGAGGGTTCGACCCAATCAGCCCCAGCATTTT	CASSYGRVRPNQPQHF
TRBV2	TRBD1	once	TRBJ1-4	TGTGCCAGCAGGGGGGTTTGGACAGGGGGTGAAAAACTGTTTTTT	CASRGVWTGGEKLFF
TRBV11-3	TRBD1	.	TRBJ2-6	TGTGCCAGCAGCTTAAAGACAGGGTCTTCTGGGGCCAACGTCCTGACTTTC	CASSLKTGSSGANVLTF
TRBV25-1	TRBD1	.	TRBJ2-2	TGTGCCAGCAGTATAGGGACAGCTCTACCCGGGGAGCTGTTTTTT	CASSIGTALPGELFF
TRBV9	TRBD1	.	TRBJ1-2	TGTGCCAGCAGCGTAGACGGACAGGGCAAGAGCTACACCTTC	CASSVDGQGKSYTF
TRBV5-5	.	.	TRBJ2-7	TGTGCCAGCAGCCTAGGCTACGAGCAGTACTTC	CASSLGYEQYF
TRBV5-1	TRBD2	.	TRBJ2-5	TGCGCCAGCAGCTTAGGAGCGGGGGGCCTCCAAGAGACCCAGTACTTC	CASSLGAGGLQETQYF
TRBV24-1	.	.	TRBJ2-2	TGTGCCACCAGTGGCAGACTGAACACCGGGGAGCTGTTTTTT	CATSGRLNTGELFF
TRBV27	.	.	TRBJ1-1	TGTGCCAGCAGCCCTCCCCTGGGGGGAAGCGCTGAAGCTTTCTTT	CASSPPLGGSAEAFF
TRBV3-1/TRBV3-2	.	.	TRBJ1-3	TGTGCCAGCAGCCCCAGGACAGTCTCTGGAAACACCATATATTTT	CASSPRTVSGNTIYF
TRBV10-3	TRBD1	.	TRBJ2-1	TGTGCCATCAGTGACGGACAGGGCCCCTACAATGAGCAGTTCTTC	CAISDGQGPYNEQFF
TRBV19	TRBD2	few	TRBJ2-3	TGTGCCAGTAGTATAGATCGAAGGGGACTAGCGGGCACAGATACGCAGTATTTT	CASSIDRRGLAGTDTQYF
TRBV7-2	TRBD1	.	TRBJ1-4	TGTGCCAGCAGCACAGGGGGGTCGGGTGAAAAACTGTTTTTT	CASSTGGSGEKLFF
TRBV21-1	.	.	TRBJ1-5	TGTGCCAGCAGCAAAAGGCAGGGGGCATCCCAGCCCCAGCATTTT	CASSKRQGASQPQHF
TRBV5-1	TRBD1	.	TRBJ1-6	TGCGCCAGCAGCTTGGCGGGACAGTCGAATTCACCCCTCCACTTT	CASSLAGQSNSPLHF
TRBV2	.	.	TRBJ1-5	TGTGCCAGCAGTGAAGTTGGGGCAGCTAATCAGCCCCAGCATTTT	CASSEVGAANQPQHF